This T cell receptor (beta chain) was recorded in a study of OX40 agonist ivuxolimab in advanced cancers. In the study overall: Of mixed ages from about 20 to 80 and averaging around 60 years, the group was approximately 80% male. The study, taken as a whole, reports: CD4+ T cells averaged fewer expanded clones than CD8+ T cells.

Remarks on this clone: The antigen is not known.

TCRdb's table, derived via immunoSEQ multiplex PCR, lists solely in-frame clones and lacks some. The table lists more than 70,000 clones, about 85% of them singletons. From germline, CDR1 is SGHVS and CDR2 FQNEAQ. The CDR3 consists of 15 residues. The V and J ends lost 5 bases and 7 bases respectively, with 17 bases between them. This receptor was identified in an adult with an advanced solid tumor such as melanoma, head and neck, liver or kidney cancer. This chain joins TRBV7-8 and TRBJ1-4; no clear D gene. This specimen consisted of CD4+ or CD8+ T cells sorted from blood, obtained in a trial of the OX40 agonist ivuxolimab. The DNA of the CDR3 is TGTGCCAGCAGCAAGAGGACGGTAATTGGTGAAAAACTGTTTTTT. Its protein is CASSKRTVIGEKLFF.